The rows below give T cell receptor beta chains drawn from one sample of a study of blood T cell repertoires in COVID-19. Profiled with immunoSEQ multiplex PCR; TCRdb holds only in-frame clones, not every one. The sample holds 60,000 or so clones, approximately 91% seen once. Sequenced sample: peripheral blood. The receptors stem from a woman aged 70-85 years with active COVID-19. Each CDR3 is given with its conserved first and last residue. The D gene is left open where the match is weak. Some rows have no size entry. The others give once, few or many, or a class for an expanded clone.

j_call: TRBJ2-1; d_call: TRBD2; v_call: TRBV4-1; clone_size: NA; cdr3_nt: TGCGCCAGCAGCCAAGAGCCGACTAGCGGGCTTCGCAATGAGCAGTTCTTC; cdr3_aa: CASSQEPTSGLRNEQFF
j_call: TRBJ1-2; d_call: NA; v_call: TRBV2; clone_size: NA; cdr3_nt: TGTGCCAGCAGTGAGAGCAGGGGAACGGGCGGCTACACCTTC; cdr3_aa: CASSESRGTGGYTF
j_call: TRBJ2-3; d_call: TRBD2; v_call: TRBV19; clone_size: NA; cdr3_nt: TGTGCCAGTAGTAGGACTAGCGGCACAGATACGCAGTATTTT; cdr3_aa: CASSRTSGTDTQYF
j_call: TRBJ2-2; d_call: NA; v_call: TRBV24-1; clone_size: NA; cdr3_nt: TGTGCCACCGGGGAGGTCGGCACCGGGGAGCTGTTTTTT; cdr3_aa: CATGEVGTGELFF
j_call: TRBJ2-1; d_call: NA; v_call: TRBV3-1/TRBV3-2; clone_size: NA; cdr3_nt: TGTGCCAGCAGCCCCCAGGGGCAGAGCTACAATGAGCAGTTCTTC; cdr3_aa: CASSPQGQSYNEQFF
j_call: TRBJ1-1; d_call: NA; v_call: TRBV10-1; clone_size: NA; cdr3_nt: TGCGCCAGCAGTGGGTCTCGGGAGTTCACTGAAGCTTTCTTT; cdr3_aa: CASSGSREFTEAFF
j_call: TRBJ2-3; d_call: NA; v_call: TRBV2; clone_size: NA; cdr3_nt: TGTGCCAGCAGTGTAGGGACTGCCCCTCGCACAGATACGCAGTATTTT; cdr3_aa: CASSVGTAPRTDTQYF
j_call: TRBJ1-3; d_call: NA; v_call: TRBV7-9; clone_size: NA; cdr3_nt: TGTGCCAGCAGCTTAATACAGACGGCTGGAAACACCATATATTTT; cdr3_aa: CASSLIQTAGNTIYF
j_call: TRBJ1-4; d_call: NA; v_call: TRBV2; clone_size: NA; cdr3_nt: TGTGCCAGCAGGGAGGTTGCAACTAATGAAAAACTGTTTTTT; cdr3_aa: CASREVATNEKLFF
j_call: TRBJ1-2; d_call: NA; v_call: TRBV5-1; clone_size: NA; cdr3_nt: TGCGCCAGCAGCCAGGACAGCGGGGAATACTATGGCTACACCTTC; cdr3_aa: CASSQDSGEYYGYTF
j_call: TRBJ1-2; d_call: NA; v_call: TRBV6-1; clone_size: NA; cdr3_nt: TGTGCCAGCAGTGAAGCCCAGCGGAACTATGGCTACACCTTC; cdr3_aa: CASSEAQRNYGYTF
j_call: TRBJ2-5; d_call: TRBD2; v_call: TRBV4-1; clone_size: NA; cdr3_nt: TGCGCCAGCAGCCCGGGGGGACCGCAAGAGACCCAGTACTTC; cdr3_aa: CASSPGGPQETQYF
j_call: TRBJ2-7; d_call: NA; v_call: TRBV20-1; clone_size: NA; cdr3_nt: TGCAGTGCTCTTGGGGGGAACGGGCAGTACTTC; cdr3_aa: CSALGGNGQYF
j_call: TRBJ2-7; d_call: TRBD1; v_call: TRBV19; clone_size: NA; cdr3_nt: TGTGCCAGTCAGGACAGGCTCTCCGAGCAGTACTTC; cdr3_aa: CASQDRLSEQYF
j_call: TRBJ2-3; d_call: TRBD1; v_call: TRBV28; clone_size: NA; cdr3_nt: TGTGCCAGCAGTCCAGACAGGGGGCGAAGCACAGATACGCAGTATTTT; cdr3_aa: CASSPDRGRSTDTQYF
j_call: TRBJ2-7; d_call: TRBD2; v_call: TRBV28; clone_size: NA; cdr3_nt: TGTGCCAGCAAACTAGCGGGAGGGAATTACGAGCAGTACTTC; cdr3_aa: CASKLAGGNYEQYF
j_call: TRBJ1-3; d_call: TRBD1; v_call: TRBV28; clone_size: NA; cdr3_nt: TGTGCCAGCAGTTTGCCAAGGGGGCTCGGAAACACCATATATTTT; cdr3_aa: CASSLPRGLGNTIYF
j_call: TRBJ1-2; d_call: NA; v_call: TRBV4-2; clone_size: NA; cdr3_nt: TGTGCCAGCAGCCAAGGGCCCTCACGTTCTTATGGCTACACCTTC; cdr3_aa: CASSQGPSRSYGYTF
j_call: TRBJ2-7; d_call: NA; v_call: TRBV27; clone_size: NA; cdr3_nt: TGTGCCAGCAGTTTAGGCCCCCACACCGAGCAGTACTTC; cdr3_aa: CASSLGPHTEQYF
j_call: TRBJ1-1; d_call: NA; v_call: TRBV3-1/TRBV3-2; clone_size: NA; cdr3_nt: TGTGCCAGCAGCCACAACGACAGATTGAACACTGAAGCTTTCTTT; cdr3_aa: CASSHNDRLNTEAFF
j_call: TRBJ1-1; d_call: NA; v_call: TRBV5-1; clone_size: NA; cdr3_nt: TGCGCCAGCAGCTTTAGGTTCGAGGGGAACACTGAAGCTTTCTTT; cdr3_aa: CASSFRFEGNTEAFF
j_call: TRBJ2-1; d_call: TRBD2; v_call: TRBV5-1; clone_size: NA; cdr3_nt: TGCGCCAGCAGCTTGGCCACCGGGACTAGCGGGGGAAATGAGCAGTTCTTC; cdr3_aa: CASSLATGTSGGNEQFF
j_call: TRBJ2-3; d_call: NA; v_call: TRBV5-1; clone_size: NA; cdr3_nt: TGCGCCAGCAGCCGGCTCCTCCAACATAGCGTCACAGATACGCAGTATTTT; cdr3_aa: CASSRLLQHSVTDTQYF
j_call: TRBJ1-6; d_call: NA; v_call: TRBV9; clone_size: once; cdr3_nt: TGTGCCAGCAGCCCCCGACACAATAATTCACCCCTCCACTTT; cdr3_aa: CASSPRHNNSPLHF
j_call: TRBJ2-7; d_call: NA; v_call: TRBV4-2; clone_size: NA; cdr3_nt: TGTGCCAGCAGCCAAGTCTTGAACAGCCCCTACGAGCAGTACTTC; cdr3_aa: CASSQVLNSPYEQYF
j_call: TRBJ1-1; d_call: TRBD1; v_call: TRBV6-2/TRBV6-3; clone_size: NA; cdr3_nt: TGTGCCAGCAGTCGGGACAGGGTCGTGGCTTTCTTT; cdr3_aa: CASSRDRVVAFF
j_call: TRBJ2-3; d_call: NA; v_call: TRBV27; clone_size: NA; cdr3_nt: TGTGCCAGCAGTTTATCGTCCGGAGCAGATACGCAGTATTTT; cdr3_aa: CASSLSSGADTQYF
j_call: TRBJ1-4; d_call: TRBD1; v_call: TRBV10-3; clone_size: NA; cdr3_nt: TGTGCCATCAGTGAGAGGGACAGGGTTACAACTAATGAAAAACTGTTTTTT; cdr3_aa: CAISERDRVTTNEKLFF
j_call: TRBJ2-7; d_call: TRBD1; v_call: TRBV28; clone_size: NA; cdr3_nt: TGTGCCAGCAGATTGTTAACAGGGGGCCGGGGCGAGCAGTACTTC; cdr3_aa: CASRLLTGGRGEQYF
j_call: TRBJ2-3; d_call: TRBD1; v_call: TRBV11-2; clone_size: NA; cdr3_nt: TGTGCCAGCAGCCGCTGGGACAGTAGCACAGATACGCAGTATTTT; cdr3_aa: CASSRWDSSTDTQYF
j_call: TRBJ2-3; d_call: NA; v_call: TRBV24-1; clone_size: NA; cdr3_nt: TGTGCCACCAATGATAGCGGCGAAGATACGCAGTATTTT; cdr3_aa: CATNDSGEDTQYF
j_call: TRBJ2-3; d_call: TRBD2; v_call: TRBV23-1; clone_size: NA; cdr3_nt: TGCGCCAGCAGCCAACGGGCTAGCGGGAGGAAAGATACGCAGTATTTT; cdr3_aa: CASSQRASGRKDTQYF
j_call: TRBJ2-1; d_call: NA; v_call: TRBV30; clone_size: NA; cdr3_nt: TGTGCCTGGAGTCTCGGAGGCTCCTACAATGAGCAGTTCTTC; cdr3_aa: CAWSLGGSYNEQFF
j_call: TRBJ1-2; d_call: NA; v_call: TRBV6-5; clone_size: NA; cdr3_nt: TGTGCCAGCACCGACATTGGGGGCGGCTACACCTTC; cdr3_aa: CASTDIGGGYTF
j_call: TRBJ2-1; d_call: TRBD2; v_call: TRBV10-1; clone_size: NA; cdr3_nt: TGCGCCAGCAGTGAGTCAAGGAGCGGGAGGACTAATGAGCAGTTCTTC; cdr3_aa: CASSESRSGRTNEQFF
j_call: TRBJ2-7; d_call: NA; v_call: TRBV4-1; clone_size: NA; cdr3_nt: TGCGCCAGCAGCCAAGACATCAACTCCTACGAGCAGTACTTC; cdr3_aa: CASSQDINSYEQYF
j_call: TRBJ1-1; d_call: NA; v_call: TRBV4-2; clone_size: NA; cdr3_nt: TGTGCCAGCAGCCGCGTAGAAGGGGCCCTAAACACTGAAGCTTTCTTT; cdr3_aa: CASSRVEGALNTEAFF
j_call: TRBJ1-2; d_call: NA; v_call: TRBV5-1; clone_size: NA; cdr3_nt: TGCGCCAGCAGCCGTACAGGGCTCCGGTATGGCTACACCTTC; cdr3_aa: CASSRTGLRYGYTF
j_call: TRBJ1-6; d_call: TRBD1; v_call: TRBV11-2; clone_size: NA; cdr3_nt: TGTGCCAGCAGCTGGGACAGGGGAAGAGGATCACCCCTCCACTTT; cdr3_aa: CASSWDRGRGSPLHF
j_call: TRBJ2-6; d_call: NA; v_call: TRBV6-4; clone_size: NA; cdr3_nt: TGTGCCAGCAGTGCTCAGACTGGGGCCAACGTCCTGACTTTC; cdr3_aa: CASSAQTGANVLTF
j_call: TRBJ2-7; d_call: NA; v_call: TRBV14; clone_size: NA; cdr3_nt: TGTGCCAGCAGCCAAGATTCAACCTACGAGCAGTACTTC; cdr3_aa: CASSQDSTYEQYF
j_call: TRBJ2-7; d_call: NA; v_call: TRBV10-1; clone_size: NA; cdr3_nt: TGCGCCAGCAGTGAGGGCACCAAGGGGGGGGAGCAGTACTTC; cdr3_aa: CASSEGTKGGEQYF
j_call: TRBJ2-1; d_call: NA; v_call: TRBV6-6; clone_size: NA; cdr3_nt: TGTGCCAGTAGGGGGTTAGCGGGCGCGGGGTACAATGAGCAGTTCTTC; cdr3_aa: CASRGLAGAGYNEQFF
j_call: TRBJ1-4; d_call: NA; v_call: TRBV5-1; clone_size: once; cdr3_nt: TGCGCCAGCAGCTTGAGGGGACAAATTAATGAAAAACTGTTTTTT; cdr3_aa: CASSLRGQINEKLFF
j_call: TRBJ1-1; d_call: TRBD1; v_call: TRBV7-9; clone_size: few; cdr3_nt: TGTGCCAGCAGCTTTGGGACAGGGGTTACTGAAGCTTTCTTT; cdr3_aa: CASSFGTGVTEAFF
j_call: TRBJ2-1; d_call: TRBD2; v_call: TRBV5-4; clone_size: NA; cdr3_nt: TGTGCCAGCAGCTCGGGACTAGCGGACCTGAATGAGCAGTTCTTC; cdr3_aa: CASSSGLADLNEQFF
j_call: TRBJ1-4; d_call: TRBD1; v_call: TRBV3-1/TRBV3-2; clone_size: NA; cdr3_nt: TGTGCCAGCAGAAAGACAGGGGACATCGGAAGTAATGAAAAACTGTTTTTT; cdr3_aa: CASRKTGDIGSNEKLFF
j_call: TRBJ1-2; d_call: NA; v_call: TRBV19; clone_size: NA; cdr3_nt: TGTGCCAGTAGTCAACCAGGATCTGGCTATGGCTACACCTTC; cdr3_aa: CASSQPGSGYGYTF
j_call: TRBJ2-2; d_call: NA; v_call: TRBV3-1/TRBV3-2; clone_size: NA; cdr3_nt: TGTGCCAGCAGCCAAGATCCCGAGATGAGGACCGGGGAGCTGTTTTTT; cdr3_aa: CASSQDPEMRTGELFF
j_call: TRBJ1-4; d_call: TRBD1; v_call: TRBV9; clone_size: NA; cdr3_nt: TGTGCCAGCAGCGAGGGACAGAATGAAAAACTGTTTTTT; cdr3_aa: CASSEGQNEKLFF
j_call: TRBJ2-7; d_call: TRBD1; v_call: TRBV7-9; clone_size: NA; cdr3_nt: TGTGCCAGCAGCGCCCGACAGGGGTACTACGAGCAGTACTTC; cdr3_aa: CASSARQGYYEQYF
j_call: TRBJ2-1; d_call: NA; v_call: TRBV5-1; clone_size: NA; cdr3_nt: TGCGCCAGCAGCTCCTCTAGCGAGCGGAGCTCCTACAATGAGCAGTTCTTC; cdr3_aa: CASSSSSERSSYNEQFF
j_call: TRBJ1-5; d_call: TRBD1; v_call: TRBV15; clone_size: NA; cdr3_nt: TGTGCCACCAGCAGAGGACAGGGGTTAGGGAATCAGCCCCAGCATTTT; cdr3_aa: CATSRGQGLGNQPQHF
j_call: TRBJ2-1; d_call: NA; v_call: TRBV7-9; clone_size: medium-sized; cdr3_nt: TGTGCCAGCAGTTCCGACAGAGTACCCTACAATGAGCAGTTCTTC; cdr3_aa: CASSSDRVPYNEQFF
j_call: TRBJ1-5; d_call: NA; v_call: TRBV29-1; clone_size: NA; cdr3_nt: TGCAGCGTGCGGGGGCAGGGAAATCAGCCCCAGCATTTT; cdr3_aa: CSVRGQGNQPQHF
j_call: TRBJ1-4; d_call: TRBD1; v_call: TRBV20-1; clone_size: once; cdr3_nt: TGCAGTGCTAGTAGCGGGACAGGGCGGGGAACAACTAATGAAAAACTGTTTTTT; cdr3_aa: CSASSGTGRGTTNEKLFF
j_call: TRBJ1-1; d_call: NA; v_call: TRBV18; clone_size: NA; cdr3_nt: TGTGCCAGCTCTCCCATCGACAGCGTGAACACTGAAGCTTTCTTT; cdr3_aa: CASSPIDSVNTEAFF
j_call: TRBJ2-6; d_call: TRBD2; v_call: TRBV2; clone_size: NA; cdr3_nt: TGTGCCAGCAGTGCGGGGGGGGTCTCTGGGGCCAACGTCCTGACTTTC; cdr3_aa: CASSAGGVSGANVLTF
j_call: TRBJ1-5; d_call: TRBD1; v_call: TRBV19; clone_size: once; cdr3_nt: TGTGCCAGTAGGGGAGGACAGGGGGGAAATCAGCCCCAGCATTTT; cdr3_aa: CASRGGQGGNQPQHF